One and the same sample provided the 23 T cell receptor beta chains below, sequenced in a study of CD8 T cells in Susac syndrome. Random hexamers served to reverse transcribe roughly 0.5 to 1 ug RNA. In TCRdb, the immunoSEQ multiplex PCR reads were re-called with MiXCR into one record per CDR3 protein. The data show about 180,000 distinct CDR3 sequences, roughly 92% seen once. Input material: CD4+ T cells from PBMCs. These receptors all come from a human donor with Susac syndrome.

The CDR3 coding sequence is TGTGCCTGGGGTACGGGGGGCGGCATTCAGTACTTC. Its protein is CAWGTGGGIQYF. The rearrangement joins TRBV7-2 to TRBJ2-4, with a possible D match to TRBD2 (7 bases). This CDR3 spans 12 amino acids. Between the trimmed V and J ends, which lost 11 bases and 9 bases, there was a span of 17 bases. Germline CDR1 is SGHTA and CDR2 is FQGNSA.

The rearrangement links TRBV7-3 to TRBJ2-2; 8 bases agree with TRBD2. CDR3 size: 14 residues. Germline CDR1 and CDR2: SGHTA and FQGTGA. The ends lost 4 bases at V and 4 bases at J; junction bases unmatched: 2. As DNA, the CDR3 is TGTGCCAGCAGCTACGGGGGGGGCACCGGGGAGCTGTTTTTT. This codes for CASSYGGGTGELFF.

The chain has TRBV5-1 and TRBJ1-5, with a weak D call TRBD1 (5 bases). The CDR3 has 14 residues. Trimming shortened V by 0 bases and J by 6 bases, and 10 bases separated the two germline ends. The V gene's germline CDR1 is SGHRS and CDR2 YFSETQ. The CDR3: CASSLAGGGQPQHF. The CDR3 nucleotides are TGCGCCAGCAGCTTGGCCGGGGGGGGTCAGCCCCAGCATTTT.

This sequence joins TRBV20-1 and TRBJ2-3, with 8 bases aligning to TRBD2. Germline lookup yields CDR1 DFQATT and CDR2 SNEGSKA (reference sequence). V shed 0 bases, J shed 6 bases, and the junction held 5 bases outside the gene matches. The CDR3 covers 14 residues. Here the CDR3 DNA reads TGCAGTGCTAGAGATGCTAGCGGGCCCGATACGCAGTATTTT. Protein product: CSARDASGPDTQYF.

This rearrangement joins TRBV20-1 to TRBJ1-6; D perhaps matches TRBD1 (5 bases). This CDR3 is built from 15 residues. V was clipped by 0 bases and J by 3 bases, with 9 bases between them. The germline CDR1 and CDR2 sequences are DFQATT and SNEGSKA (reference sequence). The DNA for the CDR3 is TGCAGTGCTAGAGATTCAGGGAACTATAATTCACCCCTCCACTTT. This sequence encodes CSARDSGNYNSPLHF.

This chain connects TRBV7-3 to TRBJ2-7; D is unclear. The CDR3 contains 13 residues. CDR1 is SGHTA and CDR2 is FQGTGA in the germline V gene. Trimming pared 5 bases from V and 0 bases from J, leaving 8 bases between. The chain's CDR3 is CASSLHRSYEQYF. In DNA, the CDR3 is TGTGCCAGCAGCCTCCACCGCTCCTACGAGCAGTACTTC.

J is TRBJ1-5 and V is TRBV20-1, with a tentative D call TRBD1 (5 bases). V was clipped by 2 bases and J by 3 bases, with 8 bases between them. CDR3 length: 13 residues. CDR1 is DFQATT and CDR2 is SNEGSKA in the germline V gene (reference sequence). In nucleotides, the CDR3 is TGCAGTGCTAGAAGCAGGGTCAATCAGCCCCAGCATTTT. It specifies CSARSRVNQPQHF.

J is TRBJ2-7 and V is TRBV7-2, with TRBD1 identical over 8 bases. Trimming at V came to 4 bases and at J to 7 bases, leaving 6 bases not matched to a gene. The CDR3 covers 13 residues. Germline assignment: CDR1 SGHTA and CDR2 FQGNSA. CDR3 DNA sequence: TGTGCCAGCAGCTCGGACAGGGTGGGTGAGCAGTACTTC. Its translation is CASSSDRVGEQYF.

In this sample, this clonotype turned up a few times. The chain employs TRBV4-1 and TRBJ2-4, with D unclear. Trimming left V 3 bases short and J 0 bases short, with 6 bases between. The CDR3 contains 14 residues. Germline V lookup: CDR1 MGHRA, CDR2 YSYEKL. The CDR3 bases are TGCGCCAGCAGCCAGGACGGAGCCAAAAACATTCAGTACTTC. Translated: CASSQDGAKNIQYF.

The V and J genes are TRBV14 and TRBJ1-1; no definite D call. Germline lookup yields CDR1 SGHDN and CDR2 FVKESK. Between the trimmed V and J ends, which lost 4 bases and 2 bases, there was a span of 11 bases. The CDR3 loop spans 14 amino acids. The CDR3 reads CASSPITANTEAFF. The CDR3 nucleotides are TGTGCCAGCAGCCCCATTACAGCCAACACTGAAGCTTTCTTT.

In DNA, the CDR3 is TGTGCCAGCAGCTTGGAACGCGGGGGAGCCCCTGGGGAGACCCAGTACTTC. It encodes CASSLERGGAPGETQYF. The J gene is TRBJ2-5, the V gene TRBV5-6, with 7 nucleotides matching TRBD2. Germline V gives CDR1 SGHDT, CDR2 YYEEEE. This CDR3 region has 17 residues. The J segment lost 5 bases and the V segment lost 0 bases, leaving 13 bases of the junction unmatched.

This clonotype showed up just once. The chain is built from TRBV24-1 and TRBJ2-5, with D perhaps assigned TRBD1 or TRBD2 (7 bases each). The CDR3 length is 15 residues. Between the trimmed V and J ends, which lost 4 bases and 5 bases, there was a span of 16 bases. Looked up from germline, CDR1 is KGHDR and CDR2 is SFDVKD. This CDR3 is CATSDPTGEGETQYF. In DNA form, the CDR3 reads TGTGCCACCAGTGACCCCACAGGGGAGGGGGAGACCCAGTACTTC.

V gene TRBV29-1 combines with J gene TRBJ2-7; 7 positions match TRBD1. Germline V gene lookup returns CDR1 SQVTM and CDR2 ANQGSEA. V shed 5 bases, J shed 5 bases, and the junction held 9 bases outside the gene matches. There are 13 residues in the CDR3. The chain's CDR3 is CSVSGTALHEQYF. The CDR3 coding sequence is TGCAGCGTTTCCGGGACAGCTCTTCACGAGCAGTACTTC.

The V gene is TRBV5-4, the J gene TRBJ1-1, with a tentative D call TRBD1 (6 bases). There are 15 residues in the CDR3. Trimming shortened V by 2 bases and J by 1 base, and 12 bases separated the two germline ends. Germline V gene sequence: CDR1 SGHNT, CDR2 YYREEE (reference sequence). This chain's CDR3 is CASSLPQGGNTEAFF. For the CDR3, the DNA is TGTGCCAGCAGCTTACCACAGGGAGGGAACACTGAAGCTTTCTTT.

This clonotype turned up a few times. J is TRBJ1-2 and V is TRBV6-2 or TRBV6-3; D is uncertain. Germline V lookup: CDR1 MNHEY, CDR2 SVGEGT. The CDR3 covers 13 residues. Trimming cost V 7 bases and J 6 bases, with 15 bases left between them. CDR3 sequence (DNA): TGTGCCAGCACTCAGCGGGCCGGGGATGGCTACACCTTC. Translating gives CASTQRAGDGYTF.

The chain has TRBV20-1 and TRBJ2-7; 9 nucleotides agree with TRBD1. Germline V gene data show CDR1 as DFQATT and CDR2 as SNEGSKA (reference sequence). V dropped 6 bases and J dropped 1; count of bases not matched to a gene: 7. The CDR3 consists of 14 residues. CDR3 loop: CSALPGQGSYEQYF. The CDR3 DNA reads as TGCAGTGCGCTTCCGGGACAGGGTTCCTACGAGCAGTACTTC.

The genes are TRBV9 and TRBJ1-6; D call uncertain. The ends were cut back, 0 bases at V and 3 bases at J, with 7 bases in the middle. Germline CDR1 reads SGDLS; CDR2 reads YYNGEE. The CDR3 contains 15 residues. CDR3 loop: CASSVGGFYNSPLHF. The CDR3 nucleotides are TGTGCCAGCAGCGTAGGAGGATTCTATAATTCACCCCTCCACTTT.

The chain joins TRBV30 to TRBJ2-4; TRBD2 agrees at 8 bases. The germline gives CDR1 GTSNPN, CDR2 SVGIG (reference sequence). The ends lost 3 bases at V and 0 bases at J; junction bases unmatched: 1. The CDR3 is 14 amino acids. For the CDR3, the DNA is TGTGCCTGGAGCGGGGGGGTAGCCAAAAACATTCAGTACTTC. This sequence encodes CAWSGGVAKNIQYF.

The chain recombines TRBV13 with TRBJ2-1; 9 bases agree with TRBD2. The CDR3 loop spans 16 amino acids. CDR1 is PRHDT, CDR2 FYEKMQ, per germline (reference sequence). Trimming removed 4 bases from V and 10 bases from J; junction bases left unmatched: 14. The CDR3 DNA sequence: TGTGCCAGCAGCTGGGCCCTCGCGGGGGGGGGCCGGGAGCAGTTCTTC. Translating gives CASSWALAGGGREQFF.

This clonotype has a handful of counts. The chain combines TRBV7-2 with TRBJ2-2; TRBD1 is a possible D gene (5 bases). The CDR3 loop spans 13 amino acids. Germline-derived CDR1 and CDR2 are SGHTA and FQGNSA. V dropped 3 bases and J dropped 5 bases, with 7 bases sitting between them. This CDR3 reads CASSLQGTGELFF. The CDR3, as DNA: TGTGCCAGCAGCTTGCAGGGTACCGGGGAGCTGTTTTTT.

The rearrangement joins TRBV4-3 to TRBJ2-7, with 9 bases that match TRBD1. This CDR3 comprises 15 residues. Per the germline V gene, CDR1 is LGHNA and CDR2 is YSLEER. With 1 base clipped from V and 5 bases from J, the junction kept 6 bases outside the gene matches. As DNA, the CDR3 is TGCGCCAGCAGCCAAGTCGGGACAGGGATCCACGAGCAGTACTTC. Its translation: CASSQVGTGIHEQYF.

This clonotype was found a few times. J is TRBJ1-2 and V is TRBV12-3 or TRBV12-4; 9 positions agree with TRBD1. The length of the CDR3 is 13 residues. Trimming cost V 5 bases and J 4 bases; bases outside gene matches: 2. CDR3 region: CASSRQGVYGYTF. In DNA, the CDR3 is TGTGCCAGCAGTCGACAGGGGGTCTATGGCTACACCTTC.

This rearrangement joins TRBV29-1 to TRBJ2-3; 10 positions match TRBD2. Germline values: CDR1 SQVTM, CDR2 ANQGSEA. V lost 3 bases to trimming and J lost 7 bases; unmatched junction nucleotides: 10. CDR3 length equals 15 residues. Written as DNA, the CDR3 is TGCAGCGTTGACCGTGCTAGCGGGGGCCGGAATACGCAGTATTTT. Translation: CSVDRASGGRNTQYF.